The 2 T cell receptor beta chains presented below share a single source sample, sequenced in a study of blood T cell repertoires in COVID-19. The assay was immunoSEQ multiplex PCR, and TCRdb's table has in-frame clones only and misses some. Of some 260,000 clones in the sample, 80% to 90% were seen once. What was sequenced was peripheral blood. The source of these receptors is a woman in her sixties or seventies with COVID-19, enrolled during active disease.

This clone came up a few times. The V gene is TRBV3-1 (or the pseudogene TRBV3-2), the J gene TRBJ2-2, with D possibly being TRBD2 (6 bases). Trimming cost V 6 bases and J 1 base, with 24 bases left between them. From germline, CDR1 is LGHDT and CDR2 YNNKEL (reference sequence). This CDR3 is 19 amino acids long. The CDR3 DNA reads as TGTGCCAGCAGACGCGGGCGTCATTTAGCGGTACAGAACACCGGGGAGCTGTTTTTT. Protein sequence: CASRRGRHLAVQNTGELFF.

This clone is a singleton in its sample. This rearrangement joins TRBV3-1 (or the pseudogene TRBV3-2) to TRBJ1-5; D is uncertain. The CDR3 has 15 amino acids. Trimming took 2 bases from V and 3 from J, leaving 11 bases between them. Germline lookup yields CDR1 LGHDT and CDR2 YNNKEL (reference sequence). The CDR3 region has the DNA TGTGCCAGCAGCCAACATGGTACACCCAATCAGCCCCAGCATTTT. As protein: CASSQHGTPNQPQHF.